Below, 20 T cell receptor beta chains from the same sample are listed, as sequenced in a study of blood T cell repertoires in COVID-19 (dated by TCRdb to the early 2020s). Libraries were made using the immunoSEQ multiplex PCR assay. The table was pulled from immuneACCESS by TCRdb, which kept in-frame rearrangements only. Such tables lose some clones; where checked, under half of the loss comes from unresolved V genes, and the rest has no known cause. A total of roughly 270,000 clones appear in this sample, about four fifths of them only once. In total, the top ten clones hold 5% of the sample. The material sequenced was PBMCs or T cells enriched from blood (not recorded which). All receptors come from a man in his forties or fifties who had been exposed to COVID-19.

The chain has TRBV18 and TRBJ1-5; TRBD1 might be the D (5 bases). The CDR3 has 13 residues. The V and J ends lost 5 bases and 6 bases respectively, with 11 bases between them. CDR1 is KGHSH and CDR2 is LQKENI in the germline V gene. In DNA, the CDR3 is TGTGCCAGCTCATCGGGGGACCTTCAGCCCCAGCATTTT. It specifies CASSSGDLQPQHF. Using reference TRBV18 and TRBJ1-5 for the parts outside the CDR3, the full variable domain is NAGVMQNPRHLVRRRGQEARLRCSPMKGHSHVYWYRQLPEEGLKFMVYLQKENIIDESGMPKERFSAEFPKEGPSILRIQQVVRGDSAAYFCASSSGDLQPQHFGDGTRLSIL.

This sequence joins TRBV5-5 and TRBJ1-5, with a weak D call TRBD1 (5 bases). The germline CDR1 and CDR2 sequences are SGHKS and YYEKEE (reference sequence). Trimming removed 4 bases at V and 4 bases at J, with 18 bases between. The CDR3 extends over 16 amino acids. The CDR3 is CASSPQARAENQPQHF. Written as DNA, the CDR3 is TGTGCCAGCAGCCCACAGGCCCGCGCAGAAAATCAGCCCCAGCATTTT.

Remarks on this clone: Other DNA sequences from this sample encode an identical CDR3 as well. V usage is TRBV19 and J usage is TRBJ2-7, with D maybe TRBD1 (6 bases). Trimming took off 3 bases at V and 3 bases at J, with 9 bases between the two ends. The CDR3 is made up of 13 amino acids. Germline CDR1 LNHDA, CDR2 SQIVND (reference sequence). CDR3 sequence: CASSMGRGYEQYF. CDR3 bases: TGTGCCAGTAGTATGGGCAGGGGCTACGAGCAGTACTTC.

As regards this clone: The junction and the germline gene differ at one end; a read error may be behind it. This rearrangement joins TRBV7-7 to TRBJ2-2; D might be TRBD1 (6 bases). CDR1 is SSHAT, CDR2 FNYEAQ, per germline (reference sequence). The CDR3 runs to 17 residues. The CDR3 reads CASSYRRGQENTGELFF. The DNA for the CDR3 is TGTGCTAGCAGTTACAGAAGGGGACAAGAGAACACCGGGGAGCTGTTTTTT.

The chain uses TRBV18 and TRBJ2-1, with TRBD2 matching over 9 bases. With 6 bases clipped from V and 6 bases from J, the junction kept 9 bases outside the gene matches. The CDR3 covers 15 residues. The germline CDR1 and CDR2 sequences are KGHSH and LQKENI. Written as DNA, the CDR3 is TGTGCCAGCTCCACCAGGCTAGCGGGACGCAATGAGCAGTTCTTC. As protein: CASSTRLAGRNEQFF.

The chain links TRBV24-1 to TRBJ2-7; TRBD2 matches at 8 bases. Germline V gene sequence: CDR1 KGHDR, CDR2 SFDVKD. The ends lost 9 bases at V and 3 bases at J; junction bases unmatched: 9. This CDR3 has 14 amino acids. The CDR3 region is CATSPGLGYYEQYF. Written as DNA, the CDR3 is TGTGCCACCTCCCCGGGACTAGGGTACTACGAGCAGTACTTC.

This chain links TRBV20-1 with TRBJ2-7, with 12 bases that match TRBD2. Germline CDR1 is DFQATT and CDR2 is SNEGSKA (reference sequence). The length of the CDR3 is 17 residues. V lost 3 bases and J lost 3; bases outside the gene matches: 12. DNA for the CDR3: TGCAGTGCTAGTTCTGTGACTAGCGGGAGATTTTACTACGAGCAGTACTTC. Its translation is CSASSVTSGRFYYEQYF.

The chain carries TRBV12-3 or TRBV12-4 and TRBJ2-2; unclear D gene. Between the trimmed V and J ends, which lost 8 bases and 2 bases, there was a span of 3 bases. The CDR3 spans 11 residues. The CDR3 DNA reads as TGTGCCAGCTCTAACACCGGGGAGCTGTTTTTT. It encodes CASSNTGELFF.

This clone was seen once. The chain uses TRBV24-1 and TRBJ1-5; D call uncertain. The V and J ends lost 5 bases and 0 bases respectively, with 10 bases between them. Looked up from germline, CDR1 is KGHDR and CDR2 is SFDVKD. This CDR3 is built from 15 residues. In DNA, the CDR3 is TGTGCCACCAGTGTGGTACCCTATAGCAATCAGCCCCAGCATTTT. This codes for CATSVVPYSNQPQHF.

This clone has more than one count but fewer than ten. V gene TRBV2 combines with J gene TRBJ1-3; tentatively, D is TRBD1 (6 bases). This CDR3 contains 15 residues. The V and J ends lost 1 base and 1 base respectively, with 8 bases between them. CDR1 and CDR2 from the germline V gene are SNHLY and FYNNEI. The CDR3 loop is CASSEGQVSGNTIYF. In DNA, the CDR3 is TGTGCCAGCAGTGAAGGACAGGTTTCTGGAAACACCATATATTTT.

In its sample, this clone was seen a few times. The chain employs TRBV15 and TRBJ2-1; possibly TRBD1 for D (5 bases). Germline V gives CDR1 LNHNV, CDR2 YYDKDF (reference sequence). The CDR3 loop spans 17 amino acids. The V end was cut by 2 bases, the J end by 7 bases, with 21 bases between. The DNA of the CDR3 is TGTGCCACCAGCAGAAGCTCCGGGTTTCGACAGATAAATGAGCAGTTCTTC. Translation gives CATSRSSGFRQINEQFF.

The gene calls are TRBV7-9 and TRBJ1-2, with 8 bases matching TRBD1. Germline V gene data show CDR1 as SEHNR and CDR2 as FQNEAQ (reference sequence). This CDR3 region has 13 residues. Trimming at V came to 5 bases and at J to 6 bases, leaving 5 bases not matched to a gene. CDR3 loop: CASSPGGGHGYTF. Here the CDR3 DNA reads TGTGCCAGCAGCCCAGGGGGCGGTCATGGCTACACCTTC.

The chain employs TRBV24-1 and TRBJ2-7; TRBD1 agrees at 11 bases. The CDR3 spans 17 residues. CDR1 and CDR2 from the germline V gene are KGHDR and SFDVKD. V dropped 0 bases and J dropped 2; count of bases not matched to a gene: 5. The CDR3 coding sequence is TGTGCCACCAGTGATTTGTTTGGGACAGGGGGGACCTACGAGCAGTACTTC. It translates to CATSDLFGTGGTYEQYF.

The rearrangement uses TRBV11-1 and TRBJ2-6; maybe TRBD2 (6 bases). V lost 0 bases and J lost 1, with 13 bases in between. CDR3 length: 18 residues. Germline assignment: CDR1 SGHAT and CDR2 FQDESV (reference sequence). CDR3 nucleotide sequence: TGTGCCAGCAGCTTAGCGAGGCGGGGCCAATCTGGGGCCAACGTCCTGACTTTC. Translated: CASSLARRGQSGANVLTF.

V and J are TRBV5-1 and TRBJ1-1; TRBD1 is a possible D gene (6 bases). The CDR3 has 15 amino acids. Trimming took off 2 bases at V and 1 base at J, with 12 bases between the two ends. Germline V gives CDR1 SGHRS, CDR2 YFSETQ. CDR3 sequence: CASSLMTGQNTEAFF. CDR3 DNA sequence: TGCGCCAGCAGCTTAATGACAGGACAGAACACTGAAGCTTTCTTT.

The rearrangement joins TRBV19 to TRBJ2-5; 7 bases match TRBD2. The CDR3 spans 13 residues. Germline values: CDR1 LNHDA, CDR2 SQIVND (reference sequence). J gave up 11 bases and V 4 bases, and 10 bases lay outside the gene matches. In DNA form, the CDR3 reads TGTGCCAGTAGTAAACTGGCGGGAGTTCAGCAGTACTTC. It translates to CASSKLAGVQQYF.

The V gene is TRBV5-1, the J gene TRBJ2-1; perhaps TRBD2 as D (6 bases). Trimming removed 4 bases at V and 1 base at J, with 12 bases between. Germline V lookup: CDR1 SGHRS, CDR2 YFSETQ. This CDR3 has 15 amino acids. The CDR3 DNA reads as TGCGCCAGCAGCGCCACGGAGGGGTCCTACAATGAGCAGTTCTTC. Amino acids: CASSATEGSYNEQFF.

The chain couples TRBV6-2 or TRBV6-3 to TRBJ1-1; D unresolved. This CDR3 contains 12 residues. V was pared by 4 bases and J by 0 bases, with 3 bases between. The V gene's germline CDR1 is MNHEY and CDR2 SVGEGT. The CDR3 spells CASSFMNTEAFF. The CDR3 bases are TGTGCCAGCAGTTTTATGAACACTGAAGCTTTCTTT.

The chain recombines TRBV20-1 with TRBJ1-4; D not resolved. Germline loops: CDR1 DFQATT, CDR2 SNEGSKA (reference sequence). Trimming cost V 7 bases and J 5 bases, with 5 bases left between them. The CDR3 sequence is 10 residues long. The CDR3 reads CSVLNEKLFF. CDR3 nucleotides: TGCAGTGTTCTAAATGAAAAACTGTTTTTT.

J is TRBJ1-3 and V is TRBV10-3, with D maybe TRBD1 (5 bases). The CDR3 has 14 amino acids. Germline V lookup: CDR1 ENHRY, CDR2 SYGVKD. V was cut by 6 bases and J by 0 bases, with 9 bases left in between. The CDR3 DNA reads TGTGCCATCAGAAATACAGGCTCTGGAAACACCATATATTTT. It encodes CAIRNTGSGNTIYF.